This passage covers 20 T cell receptor beta chains from one sample sequenced in a study of OX40 agonist ivuxolimab in advanced cancers. Only in-frame clones appear in the TCRdb table, and some are missing; sequencing was by immunoSEQ multiplex PCR. The profile shows roughly 34,000 clones, approximately 90% of them singletons. This specimen consisted of CD4+ or CD8+ T cells sorted from blood, obtained in a trial of the OX40 agonist ivuxolimab. These receptors originate from an adult with an advanced solid tumor such as melanoma, head and neck, liver or kidney cancer.

In this sample, this clone turned up once. V usage is TRBV29-1 and J usage is TRBJ2-5; D perhaps matches TRBD2 (6 bases). This CDR3 region has 12 residues. V lost 7 bases and J lost 6, with 15 bases in between. Germline CDR1 is SQVTM and CDR2 is ANQGSEA. The DNA for the CDR3 is TGCAGCGCGCTTTCGGGGGATAAGACCCAGTACTTC. Protein product: CSALSGDKTQYF.

The chain combines TRBV23-1 with TRBJ2-7, with unresolved D. TRBV23-1 is placed among ORFs of uncertain function. This CDR3 spans 13 amino acids. V lost 0 bases, J lost 4 bases, and 7 bases lay in between. CDR3 sequence: CASSQSGRYEQYF. Written as DNA, the CDR3 is TGCGCCAGCAGTCAATCGGGCAGATACGAGCAGTACTTC.

This clone has a single count. The chain carries TRBV4-1 and TRBJ1-3; D perhaps matches TRBD1 (5 bases). The CDR3 spans 15 residues. CDR1 is MGHRA and CDR2 is YSYEKL in the germline V gene. V lost 5 bases to trimming and J lost 8 bases, with 19 bases between them. The CDR3 DNA sequence: TGCGCCAGCAGCGGTCGGGGCATTAAATTTGACACCATATATTTT. This gives the protein CASSGRGIKFDTIYF.

The chain carries TRBV27 and TRBJ1-6, with D perhaps TRBD1 (6 bases). V gave up 6 bases and J gave up 0 bases, with 15 bases separating them. Germline CDR1 is MNHEY and CDR2 is SMNVEV (reference sequence). The CDR3 is 17 amino acids. The chain's CDR3 is CASSLRGRSSYNSPLHF. The CDR3 DNA reads TGTGCCAGCAGCCTCAGGGGTAGGAGCTCCTATAATTCACCCCTCCACTTT.

The chain recombines TRBV20-1 with TRBJ1-4; D is unresolved. Germline loops: CDR1 DFQATT, CDR2 SNEGSKA (reference sequence). This CDR3 contains 11 residues. V was pared by 6 bases and J by 6 bases, with 8 bases between. The CDR3 loop reads CSARTYEKLFF. CDR3 sequence (DNA): TGCAGTGCGCGGACTTATGAAAAACTGTTTTTT.

V usage is TRBV28 and J usage is TRBJ1-1; D is uncertain. Deletions cut 7 bases from V and 6 bases from J, with 15 bases between. Per germline, CDR1 MDHEN and CDR2 SYDVKM. This CDR3 contains 13 residues. The CDR3 is CASITGRIPEAFF. The DNA for the CDR3 is TGTGCCAGCATTACCGGGAGGATTCCTGAAGCTTTCTTT.

The V and J genes are TRBV2 and TRBJ1-1, with no clear D. CDR3 size: 12 residues. Germline assignment: CDR1 SNHLY and CDR2 FYNNEI. The V and J ends lost 4 bases and 11 bases respectively, with 14 bases between them. The CDR3 loop reads CASSGASYVAFF. In DNA form, the CDR3 reads TGTGCCAGCAGTGGGGCCTCCTACGTGGCTTTCTTT.

The CDR3 DNA follows: TGTGCCAGCAGCCTCGAGACAGGGGGAGTATATGGCTACACCTTC. It is translated as CASSLETGGVYGYTF. The V and J genes are TRBV14 and TRBJ1-2; 9 bases map to TRBD1. The V and J ends lost 4 bases and 5 bases, in that order; junction bases with no gene match: 8. Germline lookup yields CDR1 SGHDN and CDR2 FVKESK. The CDR3 is made up of 15 amino acids. Using reference TRBV14 and TRBJ1-2 for the parts outside the CDR3, the full variable domain is EAGVTQFPSHSVIEKGQTVTLRCDPISGHDNLYWYRRVMGKEIKFLLHFVKESKQDESGMPNNRFLAERTGGTYSTLKVQPAELEDSGVYFCASSLETGGVYGYTFGSGTRLTVV.

DNA for the CDR3: TGTGCCACCAGCAGATCCCAGGGAGCCTACAATGAGCAGTTCTTC. It codes for CATSRSQGAYNEQFF. The chain combines TRBV15 with TRBJ2-1, with D perhaps matching TRBD1 or TRBD2 (5 bases each). The germline CDR1 and CDR2 sequences are LNHNV and YYDKDF (reference sequence). Between the trimmed V and J ends, which lost 2 bases and 2 bases, there was a span of 10 bases. CDR3 length: 15 residues.

J is TRBJ2-2 and V is TRBV9; no clear D. The CDR3 totals 17 residues. With 4 bases removed from V and 4 bases from J, the gap between germline ends came to 20 bases. Germline CDR1 SGDLS, CDR2 YYNGEE. CDR3 sequence (DNA): TGTGCCAGCAGCCTAATGGGTGGCACCTCCTCCACCGGGGAGCTGTTTTTT. Its protein is CASSLMGGTSSTGELFF. The variable domain in full, with the rest retrieved from reference TRBV9 and TRBJ2-2, is DSGVTQTPKHLITATGQRVTLRCSPRSGDLSVYWYQQSLDQGLQFLIQYYNGEERAKGNILERFSAQQFPDLHSELNLSSLELGDSALYFCASSLMGGTSSTGELFFGEGSRLTVL.

The chain joins TRBV5-5 to TRBJ2-1; D is uncertain. Germline loops: CDR1 SGHKS, CDR2 YYEKEE (reference sequence). There are 15 residues in the CDR3. V was pared by 0 bases and J by 9 bases, with 16 bases between. The chain's CDR3 is CASSLEDPPHGEQFF. The CDR3 DNA sequence: TGTGCCAGCAGCTTGGAGGACCCTCCCCACGGTGAGCAGTTCTTC.

The rearrangement joins TRBV28 to TRBJ1-3; D may be TRBD1 (5 bases). The CDR3 spans 16 residues. V gave up 9 bases and J gave up 1 base, with 19 bases separating them. Germline V lookup: CDR1 MDHEN, CDR2 SYDVKM. The CDR3 loop is CASQPTATRSGNTIYF. In nucleotides, the CDR3 is TGTGCCAGTCAACCGACAGCTACTCGTTCTGGAAACACCATATATTTT.

V usage is TRBV6-1 and J usage is TRBJ1-4; D not resolved. The CDR3 totals 15 residues. V shed 1 base and J shed 5 bases, with 11 bases lying between them. In germline, CDR1 is MNHNS, CDR2 SASEGT. As DNA, the CDR3 is TGTGCCAGCAGTGAAGTGAGAAATGGGAATGAAAAACTGTTTTTT. Translating it yields CASSEVRNGNEKLFF.

V gene TRBV6-5 combines with J gene TRBJ1-4; perhaps TRBD1 as D (6 bases). The V gene's germline CDR1 is MNHEY and CDR2 SVGAGI. V dropped 5 bases and J dropped 7 bases, with 17 bases sitting between them. The CDR3 is made up of 15 amino acids. The CDR3 nucleotides are TGTGCCAGCAGTAGAGTAGGACAGCGGGTTGAAAAACTGTTTTTT. The encoded protein is CASSRVGQRVEKLFF.

V is TRBV7-8 and J is TRBJ2-5; D remains ambiguous. V lost 5 bases and J lost 0, with 10 bases in between. The CDR3 extends over 14 amino acids. From germline, CDR1 is SGHVS and CDR2 FQNEAQ. CDR3 residues: CASSSEMYQETQYF. In DNA form, the CDR3 reads TGTGCCAGCAGCAGTGAAATGTACCAAGAGACCCAGTACTTC.

The chain is built from TRBV5-4 and TRBJ1-2, with 8 nucleotides matching TRBD1. The CDR3 covers 15 residues. Trimming cost V 1 base and J 4 bases; bases outside gene matches: 6. The V gene's germline CDR1 is SGHNT and CDR2 YYREEE (reference sequence). CDR3 loop: CASSLRTGPSYGYTF. The CDR3 nucleotides are TGTGCCAGCAGCTTGAGGACAGGGCCCTCCTATGGCTACACCTTC.

The V gene is TRBV5-4, the J gene TRBJ1-2; 10 bases match TRBD1. V gave up 3 bases and J gave up 4 bases; unmatched junction bases: 3. CDR1 SGHNT and CDR2 YYREEE come from the germline V gene (reference sequence). The CDR3 contains 14 residues. The CDR3 is CASSWDRGGYGYTF. Here the CDR3 DNA reads TGTGCCAGCAGCTGGGACAGGGGCGGCTATGGCTACACCTTC. Full variable domain (missing parts from reference TRBV5-4 and TRBJ1-2): ETGVTQSPTHLIKTRGQQVTLRCSSQSGHNTVSWYQQALGQGPQFIFQYYREEENGRGNFPPRFSGLQFPNYSSELNVNALELDDSALYLCASSWDRGGYGYTFGSGTRLTVV.

This chain links TRBV30 with TRBJ1-1, with TRBD1 matching over 7 bases. The CDR3 has 15 residues. In germline, CDR1 is GTSNPN, CDR2 SVGIG (reference sequence). With V trimmed by 6 bases and J by 3 bases, 13 bases remained unmatched. The CDR3 DNA is TGTGCCTGTTCCAGGGGGAGGGTTCGCGACACTGAAGCTTTCTTT. This sequence encodes CACSRGRVRDTEAFF.

CDR3 nucleotide sequence: TGTGCCAGCAGCGTAGGGGCAGGGAAAGAGACCCAGTACTTC. Its protein product is CASSVGAGKETQYF. This chain joins TRBV9 and TRBJ2-5; possibly TRBD1 for D (5 bases). CDR3 length equals 14 residues. V dropped 0 bases and J dropped 3 bases, with 9 bases sitting between them. Germline V gene sequence: CDR1 SGDLS, CDR2 YYNGEE.

The chain uses TRBV5-1 and TRBJ2-7; D possibly matches TRBD1 or TRBD2 (6 bases each). Trimming took 2 bases from V and 5 from J, leaving 11 bases between them. The CDR3 runs 13 residues. Germline V gives CDR1 SGHRS, CDR2 YFSETQ. The CDR3 sequence: CASSLKGGHEQYF. In DNA form, the CDR3 reads TGCGCCAGCAGCTTAAAAGGGGGGCACGAGCAGTACTTC. Full variable domain (outside the CDR3, taken from reference TRBV5-1 and TRBJ2-7): KAGVTQTPRYLIKTRGQQVTLSCSPISGHRSVSWYQQTPGQGLQFLFEYFSETQRNKGNFPGRFSGRQFSNSRSEMNVSTLELGDSALYLCASSLKGGHEQYFGPGTRLTVT.